The T cell receptor (beta chain) described here comes from a study of T cell responses to AZD1222 COVID-19 vaccine. Libraries were prepared by immunoSEQ multiplex PCR; TCRdb keeps only in-frame clonotypes and omits some of them. Among tens of thousands of clones listed, roughly nine tenths were seen once. Study conclusions and caveats: Vaccination with two AZD1222 doses was followed by a rise in Spike-specific TCR breadth and depth. Repertoires were sampled only after the peak T cell response.

Only one count was recorded for this clone. Antigen: not known. Per germline, CDR1 SGHAT and CDR2 FQNNGV. Trimming took 5 bases from V and 0 from J; bases not matched to a gene: 10. This CDR3 is built from 17 residues. This TCR was sampled from an adult in good health. The material sequenced was peripheral blood, taken on day 0 of AZD1222 vaccination. The chain is built from TRBV11-2 and TRBJ2-1; 7 nucleotides match TRBD2. Written as DNA, the CDR3 is TGTGCCAGCAGCGGGGAGGGACGGACCTCCTCCTACAATGAGCAGTTCTTC. Encoded protein: CASSGEGRTSSYNEQFF.